This T cell receptor beta chain came from a study of T cells in Graves' hyperthyroidism and ophthalmopathy. TCR beta CDR3 sequences were amplified from RNA transcripts. Initially, a first-round RT-PCR of the TCR CDR3 employed the HTBI primer set. TCRdb used MiXCR to reprocess the multiplex PCR reads, holding one entry per CDR3 protein. The data contain 300,000 to 400,000 distinct CDR3 sequences, roughly 20% of them singletons. Fresh peripheral blood, roughly 9.3 ml, was the source of the PBMCs. The CDR3 consists of 17 residues. V was pared by 1 base and J by 0 bases, with 10 bases between. The germline V gene has CDR1 MGHRA and CDR2 YSYEKL.

The rearrangement links TRBV4-1 to TRBJ2-6; D perhaps matches TRBD1 (6 bases). The receptor's source is a woman between 50 and 59 years old with Graves' hyperthyroidism. Sequencing was carried out using blood. The CDR3 region has the DNA TGCGCCAGCAGCCAAGGGACAGCCCGCTCTGGGGCCAACGTCCTGACTTTC. Its protein is CASSQGTARSGANVLTF.